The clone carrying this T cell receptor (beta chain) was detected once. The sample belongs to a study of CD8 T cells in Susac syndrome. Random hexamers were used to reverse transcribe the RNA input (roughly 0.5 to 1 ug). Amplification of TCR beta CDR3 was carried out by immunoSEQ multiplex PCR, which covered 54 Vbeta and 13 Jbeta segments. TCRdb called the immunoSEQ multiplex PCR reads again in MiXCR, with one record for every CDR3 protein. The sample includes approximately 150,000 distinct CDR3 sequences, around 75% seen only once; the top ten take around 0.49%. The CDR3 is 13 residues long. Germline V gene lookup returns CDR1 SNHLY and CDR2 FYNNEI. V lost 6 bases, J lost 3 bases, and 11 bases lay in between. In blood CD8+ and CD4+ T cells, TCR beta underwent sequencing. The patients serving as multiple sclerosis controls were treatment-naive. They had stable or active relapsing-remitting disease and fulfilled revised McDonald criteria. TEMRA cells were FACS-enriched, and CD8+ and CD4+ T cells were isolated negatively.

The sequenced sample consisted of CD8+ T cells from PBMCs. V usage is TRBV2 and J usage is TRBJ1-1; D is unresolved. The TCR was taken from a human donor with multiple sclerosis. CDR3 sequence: CASSPGRDTEAFF. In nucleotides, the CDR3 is TGTGCCAGCAGCCCCGGGCGCGACACTGAAGCTTTCTTT.